The clone carrying this T cell receptor beta chain appeared a single time. Its antigen is still unknown. This entry is derived from a study of OX40 agonist ivuxolimab in advanced cancers. Study in general: Patients were treated with ivuxolimab, an agonistic anti-OX40 (CD134) antibody. Study-wide points: Expanded clones tended on average to be more numerous among CD8+ T cells than CD4+.

Blood sampling was done at baseline, cycle 4 day 1, and cycle 7 day 1. Generated by immunoSEQ multiplex PCR, the TCRdb table keeps only in-frame clones and is missing some. The table has roughly 32,000 clones, roughly nine tenths seen once. The material sequenced was CD4+ or CD8+ T cells sorted from blood, taken in a trial of the OX40 agonist ivuxolimab. This TCR came from an adult with an advanced solid tumor such as melanoma, head and neck, liver or kidney cancer.

The CDR3 loop is CASSLFAGSYNEQFF. In nucleotides, the CDR3 is TGTGCCAGCAGTTTATTTGCGGGCTCCTACAATGAGCAGTTCTTC. This rearrangement joins TRBV27 to TRBJ2-1; the D gene is possibly TRBD2 (5 bases). Germline V CDR1 and CDR2: MNHEY, SMNVEV (reference sequence). The CDR3 loop spans 15 amino acids. V dropped 1 base and J dropped 0 bases, with 7 bases sitting between them.